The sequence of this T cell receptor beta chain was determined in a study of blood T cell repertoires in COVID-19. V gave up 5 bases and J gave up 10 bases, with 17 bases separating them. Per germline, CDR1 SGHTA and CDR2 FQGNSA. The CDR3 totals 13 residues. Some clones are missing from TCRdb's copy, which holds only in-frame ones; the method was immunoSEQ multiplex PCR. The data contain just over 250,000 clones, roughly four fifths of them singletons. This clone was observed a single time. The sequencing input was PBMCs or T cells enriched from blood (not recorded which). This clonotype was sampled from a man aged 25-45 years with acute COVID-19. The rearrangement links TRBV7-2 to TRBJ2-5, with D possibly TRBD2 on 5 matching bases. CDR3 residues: CASSKEAYGDQYF. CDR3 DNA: TGTGCCAGCAGCAAAGAGGCCTACGGGGACCAGTACTTC.